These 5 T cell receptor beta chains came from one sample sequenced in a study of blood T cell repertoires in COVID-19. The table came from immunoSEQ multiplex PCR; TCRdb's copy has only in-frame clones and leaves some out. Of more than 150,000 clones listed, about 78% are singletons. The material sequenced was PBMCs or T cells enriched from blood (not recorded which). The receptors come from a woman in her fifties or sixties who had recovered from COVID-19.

In DNA, the CDR3 is TGTGCCAGCAGCCAAGATGGAGGAAATCAGCCCCAGCATTTT. Encoded protein: CASSQDGGNQPQHF. V usage is TRBV3-1 (or the pseudogene TRBV3-2) and J usage is TRBJ1-5; D unresolved. Per germline, CDR1 LGHDT and CDR2 YNNKEL (reference sequence). The CDR3 totals 14 residues. The V and J ends lost 0 bases and 4 bases respectively, with 7 bases between them.

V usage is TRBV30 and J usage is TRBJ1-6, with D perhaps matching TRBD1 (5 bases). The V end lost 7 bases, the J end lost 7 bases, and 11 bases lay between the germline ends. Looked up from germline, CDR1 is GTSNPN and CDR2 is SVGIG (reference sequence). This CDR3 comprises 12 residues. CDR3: CALGHGNSPLHF. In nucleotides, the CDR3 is TGTGCCTTAGGACATGGAAATTCACCCCTCCACTTT.

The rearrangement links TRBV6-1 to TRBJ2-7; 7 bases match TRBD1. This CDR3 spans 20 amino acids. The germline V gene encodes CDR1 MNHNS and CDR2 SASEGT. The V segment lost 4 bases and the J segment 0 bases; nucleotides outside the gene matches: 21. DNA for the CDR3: TGTGCCAGCAGTGCGAGAAACCGGGACAGTCCCAATCCCCGCTCCTACGAGCAGTACTTC. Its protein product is CASSARNRDSPNPRSYEQYF.

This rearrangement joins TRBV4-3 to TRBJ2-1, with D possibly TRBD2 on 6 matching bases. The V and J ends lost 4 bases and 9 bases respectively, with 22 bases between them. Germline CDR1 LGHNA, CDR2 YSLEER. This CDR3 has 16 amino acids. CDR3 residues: CASSRTGTLPGGEQFF. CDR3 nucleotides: TGCGCCAGCAGCCGGACCGGGACCCTCCCCGGGGGTGAGCAGTTCTTC.

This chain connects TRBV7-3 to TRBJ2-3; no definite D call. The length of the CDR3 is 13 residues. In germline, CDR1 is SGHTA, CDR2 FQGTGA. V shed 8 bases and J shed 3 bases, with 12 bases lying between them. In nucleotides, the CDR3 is TGTGCCAGCTCGGAGCTAGTGACAGATACGCAGTATTTT. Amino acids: CASSELVTDTQYF.